The 9 T cell receptor beta chains given below trace back to one sample, sequenced in a study of T cell changes during pregnancy in multiple sclerosis. TCRdb keeps only in-frame clones here, not all; method: immunoSEQ multiplex PCR. The sample lists approximately 15,000 clones; about four fifths were seen once. The specimen was CD8+ T cells from peripheral blood mononuclear cells, collected in the third trimester of pregnancy. All receptors come from a female donor in good health, enrolled as a control in a pregnancy study.

The rearrangement links TRBV5-8 to TRBJ1-2, with a possible D match to TRBD1 (6 bases). The germline V gene encodes CDR1 SGHTS and CDR2 YDEGEE. Trimming removed 0 bases at V and 12 bases at J, with 12 bases between. CDR3 length: 12 residues. The CDR3: CASSLAGGAHTF. The CDR3 nucleotides read TGTGCCAGCAGCTTGGCCGGGGGGGCCCACACCTTC. The full variable domain, its missing parts supplied by reference TRBV5-8 and TRBJ1-2, is EAGVTQSPTHLIKTRGQQATLRCSPISGHTSVYWYQQALGLGLQFLLWYDEGEERNRGNFPPRFSGRQFPNYSSELNVNALELEDSALYLCASSLAGGAHTFGSGTRLTVV.

The gene calls are TRBV11-3 and TRBJ2-2; D gene ambiguous. The CDR3 is made up of 13 amino acids. V was trimmed by 1 base and J by 4 bases, leaving 4 bases between them. The germline V gene encodes CDR1 SGHNT and CDR2 YENEEA. The CDR3 loop is CASSLGATGELFF. The CDR3 nucleotides are TGTGCCAGCAGCTTAGGGGCCACCGGGGAGCTGTTTTTT.

This clone was counted once. For the CDR3, the DNA is TGCAGTGCTAAAGGAGCCGGGGAGCTGTTTTTT. This sequence encodes CSAKGAGELFF. The chain joins TRBV20-1 to TRBJ2-2; the D is unclear. The CDR3 extends over 11 amino acids. V was clipped by 4 bases and J by 6 bases, with 6 bases between them. The germline gives CDR1 DFQATT, CDR2 SNEGSKA (reference sequence).

This rearrangement joins TRBV4-2 to TRBJ2-7; 9 bases align to TRBD2. V trimming: 4 bases; J trimming: 5 bases; junction bases outside the gene matches: 21. This CDR3 has 19 residues. CDR1 and CDR2 from the germline V gene are LGHNA and YNFKEQ. In nucleotides, the CDR3 is TGTGCCAGCAGCCTTCGGAGCTCTTGGGGTAGCGGGAGATTCCACGAGCAGTACTTC. Amino acid sequence: CASSLRSSWGSGRFHEQYF.

By its share, this clone is medium-sized. This chain's CDR3 is CSGIGTGSEKLFF. The CDR3 DNA reads as TGCAGCGGTATTGGGACAGGGAGTGAAAAACTGTTTTTT. The chain carries TRBV29-1 and TRBJ1-4; 9 nucleotides align to TRBD1. The CDR3 is 13 residues long. The junction had 7 bases not matched to a gene; V was cut back by 7 bases and J by 7 bases. CDR1 is SQVTM and CDR2 is ANQGSEA in the germline V gene.

This clone was seen a few times. The chain combines TRBV19 with TRBJ2-7, with a weak D call TRBD2 (5 bases). With 5 bases removed from V and 7 bases from J, the gap between germline ends came to 9 bases. This CDR3 is 11 amino acids long. Germline loops: CDR1 LNHDA, CDR2 SQIVND (reference sequence). The CDR3 DNA sequence: TGTGCCAGTAGTGGGTCGGGAGAGCAGTACTTC. It translates to CASSGSGEQYF.

V gene TRBV28 combines with J gene TRBJ2-5; possible D gene TRBD2, 7 bases. CDR1 and CDR2 from the germline V gene are MDHEN and SYDVKM. The CDR3 is made up of 17 amino acids. V gave up 5 bases and J gave up 4 bases, with 23 bases separating them. DNA of the CDR3: TGTGCCAGCAGTCCTATAGGGGGGGGGATTACGTTAGAGACCCAGTACTTC. Protein sequence: CASSPIGGGITLETQYF.

The rearrangement links TRBV11-2 to TRBJ1-2; D perhaps matches TRBD1 (5 bases). V lost 1 base and J lost 1, with 16 bases in between. The CDR3 has 17 residues. Germline V gene sequence: CDR1 SGHAT, CDR2 FQNNGV. CDR3 in DNA: TGTGCCAGCAGCTTAGTGTGGAGTAGTGACAGTAACTATGGCTACACCTTC. This gives the protein CASSLVWSSDSNYGYTF.

Only one count was recorded for this clone. The chain recombines TRBV6-6 with TRBJ1-3; 7 positions agree with TRBD1. With 2 bases clipped from V and 4 bases from J, the junction kept 2 bases outside the gene matches. The CDR3 is 14 amino acids. Germline CDR1 is MNHNY and CDR2 is SVGAGI (reference sequence). The CDR3: CASSYPDRGNTIYF. The CDR3 bases are TGTGCCAGCAGTTACCCGGACAGGGGAAACACCATATATTTT.